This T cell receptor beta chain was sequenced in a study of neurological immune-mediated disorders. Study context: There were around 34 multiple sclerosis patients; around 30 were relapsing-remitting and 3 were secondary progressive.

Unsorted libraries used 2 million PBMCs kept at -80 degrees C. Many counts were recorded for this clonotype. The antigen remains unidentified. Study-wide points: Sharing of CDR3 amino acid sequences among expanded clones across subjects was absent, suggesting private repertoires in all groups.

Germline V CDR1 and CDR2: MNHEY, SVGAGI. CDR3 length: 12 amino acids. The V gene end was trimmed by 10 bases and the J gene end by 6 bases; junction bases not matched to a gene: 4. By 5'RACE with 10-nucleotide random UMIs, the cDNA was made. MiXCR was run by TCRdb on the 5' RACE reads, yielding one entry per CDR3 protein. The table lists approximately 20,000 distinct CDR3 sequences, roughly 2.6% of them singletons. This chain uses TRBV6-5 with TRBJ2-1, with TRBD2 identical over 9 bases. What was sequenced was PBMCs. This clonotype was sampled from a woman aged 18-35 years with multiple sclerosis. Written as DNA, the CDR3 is TGTGCCACTCGGACTAGCGTCAATGAGCAGTTCTTC. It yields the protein CATRTSVNEQFF.